The 16 T cell receptor beta chains listed next were all sequenced from one sample in a study of T-cell reconstitution after alpha-beta-depleted transplantation in children. The authors prepared the TCRbeta library with unique molecular identifiers. MiXCR, applied by TCRdb to the PCR reads, yields one record per CDR3 protein. Counted here are 800,000 to 1,000,000 distinct CDR3 sequences, about 29% occurring once; the ten biggest clones make up roughly 31%. The sequenced sample was PBMCs, mostly from graft donor cells, obtained 360 days after TCRalphabeta/CD19-depleted stem cell transplant. These receptors originate from a boy younger than two who had a stem cell transplant for SCID, so the T cells may come from the graft donor.

This clonotype was detected a few times. The genes are TRBV5-1 and TRBJ2-2; 11 bases agree with TRBD2. From germline, CDR1 is SGHRS and CDR2 YFSETQ. The CDR3 is 19 residues long. The junction had 14 bases not matched to a gene; V was cut back by 3 bases and J by 4 bases. CDR3 residues: CASSYPIRASGGSTGELFF. The CDR3 nucleotides read TGCGCCAGCAGCTACCCTATACGTGCTAGCGGGGGGAGCACCGGGGAGCTGTTTTTT.

The sample holds a few counts of this clonotype. V usage is TRBV29-1 and J usage is TRBJ2-7; possibly TRBD1 for D (6 bases). V was shortened by 0 bases and J by 5 bases, with 14 bases between the two germline ends. CDR3 length equals 14 residues. CDR1 is SQVTM, CDR2 ANQGSEA, per germline. CDR3 sequence (DNA): TGCAGCGTTGAAGATGGAAACAGGGTCCACGAGCAGTACTTC. Translating it yields CSVEDGNRVHEQYF.

There are many counts of this clonotype. The chain employs TRBV6-5 and TRBJ2-7, with TRBD2 as a possible D gene (6 bases). There are 15 residues in the CDR3. Germline loops: CDR1 MNHEY, CDR2 SVGAGI. Trimming cost V 1 base and J 1 base, with 11 bases left between them. This CDR3 reads CASSYYSGGSYEQYF. The CDR3 region has the DNA TGTGCCAGCAGTTACTATTCCGGGGGTTCCTACGAGCAGTACTTC.

This chain connects TRBV6-2 or TRBV6-3 to TRBJ2-1; D tentatively reads TRBD1 or TRBD2 (5 bases each). This CDR3 contains 16 residues. Germline V gives CDR1 MNHEY, CDR2 SVGEGT. Trimming pared 2 bases from V and 7 bases from J, leaving 18 bases between. CDR3 sequence reads: CASSYEIQGRRNEQFF. The DNA for the CDR3 is TGTGCCAGCAGTTACGAGATCCAGGGTAGGAGGAATGAGCAGTTCTTC.

The chain couples TRBV30 to TRBJ2-7, with a tentative D call TRBD1 (6 bases). V was shortened by 3 bases and J by 0 bases, with 15 bases between the two germline ends. The CDR3 totals 15 residues. The germline V gene encodes CDR1 GTSNPN and CDR2 SVGIG (reference sequence). CDR3 DNA sequence: TGTGCCTGGAGCCCCTATACAGGGTTCTCCTACGAGCAGTACTTC. This encodes CAWSPYTGFSYEQYF.

The chain links TRBV12-3 or TRBV12-4 to TRBJ1-1; tentatively, D is TRBD1 (5 bases). The CDR3 extends over 14 amino acids. V lost 9 bases and J lost 1, with 15 bases in between. This chain's CDR3 is CASIEGHQNTEAFF. DNA of the CDR3: TGTGCCAGTATAGAGGGGCATCAGAACACTGAAGCTTTCTTT.

This clonotype was found a few times. The CDR3 protein is CASSPAIRGGRGTDTQYF. CDR3 DNA sequence: TGTGCCAGCAGCCCCGCTATCCGGGGGGGCCGGGGCACAGATACGCAGTATTTT. The chain uses TRBV11-2 and TRBJ2-3; TRBD2 agrees at 8 bases. CDR1 is SGHAT and CDR2 is FQNNGV in the germline V gene. CDR3 length equals 18 residues. V trimming: 5 bases; J trimming: 1 base; junction bases outside the gene matches: 14.

This clonotype came up many times. The chain has TRBV6-2 or TRBV6-3 and TRBJ2-7, with TRBD2 identical over 8 bases. This CDR3 comprises 14 residues. The V gene end was trimmed by 5 bases and the J gene end by 0 bases; junction bases not matched to a gene: 3. CDR1 is MNHEY and CDR2 is SVGEGT in the germline V gene. For the CDR3, the DNA is TGTGCCAGCAGTGGAACTAGCGGCTCCTACGAGCAGTACTTC. Translated, it gives CASSGTSGSYEQYF.

This chain joins TRBV6-1 and TRBJ1-1, with a weak D call TRBD1 (5 bases). CDR3 length equals 15 residues. The germline V gene encodes CDR1 MNHNS and CDR2 SASEGT. Between the trimmed V and J ends, which lost 6 bases and 0 bases, there was a span of 14 bases. The CDR3 sequence: CASRPGRSMNTEAFF. CDR3 sequence (DNA): TGTGCCAGCAGACCGGGACGGTCCATGAACACTGAAGCTTTCTTT.

A few counts support this clonotype. The chain links TRBV7-9 to TRBJ2-2; TRBD2 is a possible D gene (6 bases). The V end was cut by 4 bases, the J end by 5 bases, with 29 bases between. In germline, CDR1 is SEHNR, CDR2 FQNEAQ (reference sequence). The CDR3 is 20 amino acids. The DNA for the CDR3 is TGTGCCAGCAGCTCCAATCTCGGGACTCTCGAAAGGGTCAGAACCGGGGAGCTGTTTTTT. This gives the protein CASSSNLGTLERVRTGELFF.

The V and J genes are TRBV7-9 and TRBJ1-1, with TRBD1 as a possible D gene (5 bases). From germline, CDR1 is SEHNR and CDR2 FQNEAQ (reference sequence). V was cut by 5 bases and J by 1 base, with 14 bases left in between. The CDR3 extends over 15 amino acids. As DNA, the CDR3 is TGTGCCAGCAGCCCGCAGGGTTCCGGGAACACTGAAGCTTTCTTT. Encoded protein: CASSPQGSGNTEAFF.

The chain uses TRBV10-3 and TRBJ2-5; tentative D call: TRBD2 (5 bases). Germline CDR1 and CDR2: ENHRY and SYGVKD. V was shortened by 8 bases and J by 1 base, with 11 bases between the two germline ends. The CDR3 covers 13 residues. CDR3 nucleotides: TGTGCCATCCAGCGCGGGTTCCAAGAGACCCAGTACTTC. This translates into CAIQRGFQETQYF.

V and J are TRBV7-8 and TRBJ1-2, with TRBD1 matching over 8 bases. With 3 bases clipped from V and 2 bases from J, the junction kept 14 bases outside the gene matches. Germline V gene sequence: CDR1 SGHVS, CDR2 FQNEAQ. This CDR3 region has 18 residues. As DNA, the CDR3 is TGTGCCAGCAGCTTTCGGCCCAGACAGGGGAAGGCGAACTATGGCTACACCTTC. This encodes CASSFRPRQGKANYGYTF. Full variable domain (missing parts from reference TRBV7-8 and TRBJ1-2): GAGVSQSPRYKVAKRGQDVALRCDPISGHVSLFWYQQALGQGPEFLTYFQNEAQLDKSGLPSDRFFAERPEGSVSTLKIQRTQQEDSAVYLCASSFRPRQGKANYGYTFGSGTRLTVV.

This chain joins TRBV4-1 and TRBJ2-7; 8 bases fit TRBD2. V lost 4 bases and J lost 2; bases outside the gene matches: 19. The germline V gene has CDR1 MGHRA and CDR2 YSYEKL. CDR3 size: 19 residues. CDR3 sequence (DNA): TGCGCCAGCAGCCGAGCAGTAGGACAGCGGGGGCGTCTGACCTACGAGCAGTACTTC. It yields the protein CASSRAVGQRGRLTYEQYF.

V is TRBV20-1 and J is TRBJ2-4; D is ambiguous. Between the trimmed V and J ends, which lost 4 bases and 1 base, there was a span of 8 bases. The CDR3 has 13 residues. The germline gives CDR1 DFQATT, CDR2 SNEGSKA (reference sequence). CDR3 loop: CSAMTWAKNIQYF. The CDR3 nucleotides are TGCAGTGCTATGACGTGGGCCAAAAACATTCAGTACTTC.

This sequence joins TRBV11-2 and TRBJ1-2, with a tentative D call TRBD1 (6 bases). The V end was cut by 3 bases, the J end by 7 bases, with 33 bases between. The CDR3 runs 20 residues. In germline, CDR1 is SGHAT, CDR2 FQNNGV. The CDR3 DNA follows: TGTGCCAGCAGCTTCCCCCATAGGTCCGCCTGGGCAGGGGCGATTGGTGGCTACACCTTC. As protein: CASSFPHRSAWAGAIGGYTF.